These 12 T cell receptor beta chains share one sample of origin, sequenced in a study of cytomegalovirus exposure and HLA in healthy donors. The PCR used 60 Vbeta and 13 Jbeta primers. Assay: immunoSEQ multiplex PCR; the TCRdb copy retains only in-frame clones and omits some. The repertoire holds around 150,000 clones, roughly 80% seen once, with about a tenth in the top ten. Sequencing used PBMCs. These receptors were collected from a man aged 18 to 30 in good health and CMV-seropositive.

DNA of the CDR3: TGTGCCAGTAGTCCTCAGGGTTTTGCTGGAAACACCATATATTTT. This codes for CASSPQGFAGNTIYF. J is TRBJ1-3 and V is TRBV19, with D possibly TRBD1 on 5 matching bases. Germline V CDR1 and CDR2: LNHDA, SQIVND (reference sequence). This CDR3 contains 15 residues. Trimming removed 5 bases at V and 2 bases at J, with 13 bases between.

The rearrangement links TRBV6-1 to TRBJ1-3, with TRBD1 as a possible D gene (5 bases). This CDR3 region has 16 residues. The V gene lost 1 base and the J gene lost 0 bases, with 10 bases spanning the gap. Germline CDR1 reads MNHNS; CDR2 reads SASEGT. The CDR3 region is CASSEVRQSSGNTIYF. The CDR3 coding sequence is TGTGCCAGCAGTGAAGTACGACAGAGCTCTGGAAACACCATATATTTT.

The chain carries TRBV27 and TRBJ2-7, with 9 positions matching TRBD1. The CDR3 runs 14 residues. Germline V gives CDR1 MNHEY, CDR2 SMNVEV (reference sequence). J lost 3 bases, V lost 6 bases, and 6 bases had no gene match. CDR3 nucleotide sequence: TGTGCCAGCAGACGGACAGGGGCTTTCTACGAGCAGTACTTC. Translating it yields CASRRTGAFYEQYF.

V gene TRBV4-3 combines with J gene TRBJ2-4; tentative D call: TRBD2 (6 bases). V was shortened by 4 bases and J by 3 bases, with 13 bases between the two germline ends. Germline CDR1 reads LGHNA; CDR2 reads YSLEER. The CDR3 is 15 residues long. The CDR3 sequence: CASSLGRSDKNIQYF. The CDR3 region has the DNA TGCGCCAGCAGCCTAGGGAGGTCGGACAAAAACATTCAGTACTTC.

This chain links TRBV19 with TRBJ1-1; unclear D gene. V was clipped by 5 bases and J by 5 bases, with 12 bases between them. CDR3 size: 13 residues. CDR1 is LNHDA, CDR2 SQIVND, per germline (reference sequence). CDR3 loop: CASSPLGGTEAFF. In DNA, the CDR3 is TGTGCCAGTAGTCCCCTCGGAGGAACTGAAGCTTTCTTT. The variable domain in full, with the rest retrieved from reference TRBV19 and TRBJ1-1, is DGGITQSPKYLFRKEGQNVTLSCEQNLNHDAMYWYRQDPGQGLRLIYYSQIVNDFQKGDIAEGYSVSREKKESFPLTVTSAQKNPTAFYLCASSPLGGTEAFFGQGTRLTVV.

In its sample, this clone was seen once. CDR3 coding DNA: TGTGCCAGCAGTCCCCTAAACCACCCTAAAGAGCAGTACTTC. This gives the protein CASSPLNHPKEQYF. The chain links TRBV27 to TRBJ2-7; D gene ambiguous. From germline, CDR1 is MNHEY and CDR2 SMNVEV (reference sequence). This CDR3 is built from 14 residues. V lost 5 bases, J lost 7 bases, and 18 bases lay in between.

This sequence joins TRBV18 and TRBJ1-1, with D possibly being TRBD1 (6 bases). V lost 5 bases to trimming and J lost 1 base, with 20 bases between them. From germline, CDR1 is KGHSH and CDR2 LQKENI. The CDR3 covers 17 residues. The CDR3 region is CASSNGTPRTGNTEAFF. As DNA, the CDR3 is TGTGCCAGCTCAAACGGGACACCTCGAACGGGGAACACTGAAGCTTTCTTT.

The chain joins TRBV4-2 to TRBJ2-3; TRBD2 agrees at 11 bases. Germline V gene data show CDR1 as LGHNA and CDR2 as YNFKEQ. This CDR3 spans 16 amino acids. The V segment lost 4 bases and the J segment 2 bases; nucleotides outside the gene matches: 5. This chain's CDR3 is CASSRQTSGDTDTQYF. DNA for the CDR3: TGTGCCAGCAGCCGCCAGACTAGCGGGGACACAGATACGCAGTATTTT.

This clone was detected only a few times. The rearrangement links TRBV6-5 to TRBJ2-7; the match to TRBD2 covers 11 bases. The J segment lost 2 bases and the V segment lost 2 bases, leaving 5 bases of the junction unmatched. CDR3 length equals 16 residues. Germline CDR1 is MNHEY and CDR2 is SVGAGI. The CDR3 nucleotides are TGTGCCAGCAGTTACCCGACTAGCGGGGTGACCTACGAGCAGTACTTC. This gives the protein CASSYPTSGVTYEQYF.

The chain has TRBV2 and TRBJ1-5; D is unclear. Germline V lookup: CDR1 SNHLY, CDR2 FYNNEI. V was trimmed by 3 bases and J by 1 base, leaving 7 bases between them. CDR3 length: 14 amino acids. CDR3 DNA: TGTGCCAGCAGTGAGCGGCGAAGCAATCAGCCCCAGCATTTT. This gives the protein CASSERRSNQPQHF.

The chain carries TRBV6-5 and TRBJ1-6; perhaps TRBD1 as D (5 bases). CDR3 length: 13 amino acids. V shed 5 bases and J shed 7 bases, with 9 bases lying between them. Germline CDR1 and CDR2: MNHEY and SVGAGI. CDR3 region: CASSHRQNSPLHF. The CDR3 DNA is TGTGCCAGCAGTCACCGACAGAATTCACCCCTCCACTTT.

The chain carries TRBV6-1 and TRBJ2-2; the D gene is possibly TRBD2 (6 bases). Trimming cost V 7 bases and J 0 bases, with 9 bases left between them. The CDR3 spans 14 residues. CDR1 MNHNS and CDR2 SASEGT come from the germline V gene. CDR3 loop: CASILAANTGELFF. The CDR3 coding sequence is TGTGCCAGCATATTAGCGGCGAACACCGGGGAGCTGTTTTTT.